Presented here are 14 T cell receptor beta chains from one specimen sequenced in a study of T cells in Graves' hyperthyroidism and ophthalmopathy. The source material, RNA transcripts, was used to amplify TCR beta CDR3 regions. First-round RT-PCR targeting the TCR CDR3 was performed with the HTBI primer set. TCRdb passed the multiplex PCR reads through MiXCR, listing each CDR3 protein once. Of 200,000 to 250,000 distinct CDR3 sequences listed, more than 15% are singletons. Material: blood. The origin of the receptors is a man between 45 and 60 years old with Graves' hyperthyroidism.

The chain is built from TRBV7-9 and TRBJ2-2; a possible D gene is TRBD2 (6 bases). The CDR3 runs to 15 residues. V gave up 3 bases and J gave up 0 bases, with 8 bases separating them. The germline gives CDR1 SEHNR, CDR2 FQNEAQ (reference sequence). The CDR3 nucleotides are TGTGCCAGCAGCTTGACTAGTCCGAACACCGGGGAGCTGTTTTTT. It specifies CASSLTSPNTGELFF.

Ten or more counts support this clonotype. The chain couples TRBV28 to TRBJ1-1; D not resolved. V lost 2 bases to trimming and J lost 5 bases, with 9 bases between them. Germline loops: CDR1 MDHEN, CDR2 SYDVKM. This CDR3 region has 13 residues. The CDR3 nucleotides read TGTGCCAGCAGTTTAGAGTTCATAACTGAAGCTTTCTTT. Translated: CASSLEFITEAFF.

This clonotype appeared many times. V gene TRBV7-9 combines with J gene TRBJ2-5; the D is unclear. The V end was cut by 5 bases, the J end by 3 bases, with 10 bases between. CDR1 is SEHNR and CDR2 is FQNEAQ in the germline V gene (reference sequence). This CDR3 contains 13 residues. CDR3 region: CASSLRTEETQYF. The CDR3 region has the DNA TGTGCCAGCAGCCTAAGGACGGAAGAGACCCAGTACTTC.

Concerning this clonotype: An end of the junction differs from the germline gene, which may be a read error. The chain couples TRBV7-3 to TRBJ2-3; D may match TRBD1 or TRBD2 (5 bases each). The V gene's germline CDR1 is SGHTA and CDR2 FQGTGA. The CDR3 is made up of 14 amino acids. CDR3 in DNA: TGTGCCGGCAGCTACCGGGGCCTATTGGATACGCAGTATTTT. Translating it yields CAGSYRGLLDTQYF. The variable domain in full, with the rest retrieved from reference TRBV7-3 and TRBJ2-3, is GAGVSQTPSNKVTEKGKYVELRCDPISGHTALYWYRQSLGQGPEFLIYFQGTGAADDSGLPNDRFFAVRPEGSVSTLKIQRTERGDSAVYLCAGSYRGLLDTQYFGPGTRLTVL.

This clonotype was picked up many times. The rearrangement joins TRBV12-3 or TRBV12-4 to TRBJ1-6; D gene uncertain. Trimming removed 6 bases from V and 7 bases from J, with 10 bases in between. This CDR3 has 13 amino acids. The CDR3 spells CASRFERNSPLHF. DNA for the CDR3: TGTGCCAGCAGATTCGAAAGGAATTCACCCCTCCACTTT.

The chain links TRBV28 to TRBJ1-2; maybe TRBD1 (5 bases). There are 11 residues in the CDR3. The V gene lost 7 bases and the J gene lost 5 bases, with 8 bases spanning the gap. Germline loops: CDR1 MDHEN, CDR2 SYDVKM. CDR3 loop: CASTKGYGYTF. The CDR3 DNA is TGTGCCAGCACGAAGGGGTATGGCTACACCTTC.

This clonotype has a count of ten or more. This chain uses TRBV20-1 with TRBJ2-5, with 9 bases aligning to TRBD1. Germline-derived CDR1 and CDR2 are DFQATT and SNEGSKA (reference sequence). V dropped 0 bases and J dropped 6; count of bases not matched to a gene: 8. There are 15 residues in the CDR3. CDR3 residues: CSARDHTGGGKTQYF. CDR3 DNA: TGCAGTGCTAGAGATCACACAGGGGGCGGGAAGACCCAGTACTTC.

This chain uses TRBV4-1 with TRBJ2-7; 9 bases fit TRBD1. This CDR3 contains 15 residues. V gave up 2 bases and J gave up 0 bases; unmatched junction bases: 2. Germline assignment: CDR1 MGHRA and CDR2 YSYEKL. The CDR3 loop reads CASSQPTGGSYEQYF. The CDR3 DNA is TGCGCCAGCAGCCAACCGACAGGGGGCTCCTACGAGCAGTACTTC.

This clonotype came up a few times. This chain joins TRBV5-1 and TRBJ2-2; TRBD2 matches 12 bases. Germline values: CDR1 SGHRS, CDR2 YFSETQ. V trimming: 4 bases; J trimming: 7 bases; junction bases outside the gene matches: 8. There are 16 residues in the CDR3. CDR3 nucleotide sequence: TGCGCCAGCAGCCCGGGACTAGCGGGCAAAGTCGGGGAGCTGTTTTTT. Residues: CASSPGLAGKVGELFF.

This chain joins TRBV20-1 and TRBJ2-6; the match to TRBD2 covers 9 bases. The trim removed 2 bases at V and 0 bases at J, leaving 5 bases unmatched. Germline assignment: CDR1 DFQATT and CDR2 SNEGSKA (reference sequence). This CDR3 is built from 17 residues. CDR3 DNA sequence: TGCAGTGCTAGACCTAGCGGGACCCGCTCTGGGGCCAACGTCCTGACTTTC. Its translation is CSARPSGTRSGANVLTF.

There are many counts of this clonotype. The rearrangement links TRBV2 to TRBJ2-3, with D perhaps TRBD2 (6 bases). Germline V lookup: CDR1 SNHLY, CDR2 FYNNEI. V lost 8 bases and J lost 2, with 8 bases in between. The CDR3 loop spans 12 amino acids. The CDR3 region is CASGTFTDTQYF. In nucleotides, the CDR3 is TGTGCCAGCGGGACTTTCACAGATACGCAGTATTTT. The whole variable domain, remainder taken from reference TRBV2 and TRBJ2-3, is EPEVTQTPSHQVTQMGQEVILRCVPISNHLYFYWYRQILGQKVEFLVSFYNNEISEKSEIFDDQFSVERPDGSNFTLKIRSTKLEDSAMYFCASGTFTDTQYFGPGTRLTVL.

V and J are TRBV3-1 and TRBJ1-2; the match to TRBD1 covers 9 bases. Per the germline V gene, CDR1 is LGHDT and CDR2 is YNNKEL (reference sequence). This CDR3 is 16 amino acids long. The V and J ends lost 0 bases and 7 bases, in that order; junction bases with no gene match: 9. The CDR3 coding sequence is TGTGCCAGCAGCCAAGATAGGGGACAGGGTAGTAGTGGCTACACCTTC. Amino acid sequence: CASSQDRGQGSSGYTF.

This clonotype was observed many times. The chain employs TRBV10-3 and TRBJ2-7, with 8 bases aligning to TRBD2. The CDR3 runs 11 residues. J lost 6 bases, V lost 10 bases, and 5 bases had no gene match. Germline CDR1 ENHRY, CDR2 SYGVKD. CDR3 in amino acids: CATWTSSEQYF. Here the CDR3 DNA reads TGTGCCACCTGGACTAGCTCCGAGCAGTACTTC.

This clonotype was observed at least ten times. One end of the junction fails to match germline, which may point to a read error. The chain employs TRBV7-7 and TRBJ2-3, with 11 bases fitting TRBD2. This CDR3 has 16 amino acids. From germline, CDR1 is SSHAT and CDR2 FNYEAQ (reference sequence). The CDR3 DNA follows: TGTGCTAGCAGCCCAGGACTAGCGGGCCGCACAGATACGCAGTATTTT. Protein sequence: CASSPGLAGRTDTQYF.